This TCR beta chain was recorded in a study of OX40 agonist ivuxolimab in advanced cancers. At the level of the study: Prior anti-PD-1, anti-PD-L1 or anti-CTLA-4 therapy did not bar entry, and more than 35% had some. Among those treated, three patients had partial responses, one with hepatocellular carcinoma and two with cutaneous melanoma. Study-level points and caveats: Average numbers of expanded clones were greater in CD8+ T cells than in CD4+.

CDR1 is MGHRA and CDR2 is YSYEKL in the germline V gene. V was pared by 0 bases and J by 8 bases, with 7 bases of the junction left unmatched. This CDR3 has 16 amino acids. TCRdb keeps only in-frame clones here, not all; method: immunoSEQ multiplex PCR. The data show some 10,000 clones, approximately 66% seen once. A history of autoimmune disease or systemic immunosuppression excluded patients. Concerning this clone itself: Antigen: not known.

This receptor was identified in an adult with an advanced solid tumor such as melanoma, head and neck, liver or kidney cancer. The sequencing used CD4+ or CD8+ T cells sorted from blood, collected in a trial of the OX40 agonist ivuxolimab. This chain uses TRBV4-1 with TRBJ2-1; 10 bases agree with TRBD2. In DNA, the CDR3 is TGCGCCAGCAGCCAAGAAGGGCTAGCGGGAGTCTATGAGCAGTTCTTC. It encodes CASSQEGLAGVYEQFF.